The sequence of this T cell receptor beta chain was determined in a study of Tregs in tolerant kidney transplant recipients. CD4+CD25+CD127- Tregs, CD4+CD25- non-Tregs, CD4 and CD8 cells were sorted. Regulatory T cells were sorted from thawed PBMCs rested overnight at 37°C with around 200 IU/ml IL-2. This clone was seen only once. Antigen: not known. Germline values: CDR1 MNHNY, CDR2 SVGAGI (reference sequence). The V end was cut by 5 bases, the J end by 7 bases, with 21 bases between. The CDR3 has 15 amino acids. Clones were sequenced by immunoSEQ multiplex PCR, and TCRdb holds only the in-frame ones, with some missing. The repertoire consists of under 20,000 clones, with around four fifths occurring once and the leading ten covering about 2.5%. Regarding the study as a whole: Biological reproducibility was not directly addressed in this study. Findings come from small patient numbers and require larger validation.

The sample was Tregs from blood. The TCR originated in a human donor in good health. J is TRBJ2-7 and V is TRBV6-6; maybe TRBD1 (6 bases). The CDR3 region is CASSTQIHRVGEQYF. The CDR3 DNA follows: TGTGCCAGCAGTACCCAAATCCACAGGGTCGGGGAGCAGTACTTC.